This entry lists 15 T cell receptor beta chains sequenced from one sample in a study of blood T cell repertoires in COVID-19 (dated by TCRdb to 2018 to 2021). Library generation was performed with the immunoSEQ multiplex PCR assay. TCRdb stores this immuneACCESS table with in-frame sequences only. Part of the clones is absent; in the studies checked, under half of the shortfall reflects unresolved V genes, and no reason is known for the rest. The sample data list about 200,000 clones, and approximately 87% of these were observed just once. The ten largest clonotypes hold 0.6% to 0.9% of the sample. The material sequenced was peripheral blood. The source of these receptors is a woman aged 70-85 years with acute or convalescent COVID-19.

The V and J genes are TRBV10-2 and TRBJ2-3, with TRBD1 matching 8 bases. The CDR3 has 14 amino acids. Germline V lookup: CDR1 WSHSY, CDR2 SAAADI. J gave up 5 bases and V 6 bases, and 7 bases lay outside the gene matches. The CDR3 bases are TGCGCCAGCAGGAAGGACAGGGCGGGAGATACGCAGTATTTT. As protein: CASRKDRAGDTQYF.

The rearrangement links TRBV11-3 to TRBJ2-1; 12 bases match TRBD2. Germline CDR1 reads SGHNT; CDR2 reads YENEEA. The CDR3 consists of 18 residues. V lost 5 bases to trimming and J lost 5 bases; unmatched junction nucleotides: 13. The CDR3 protein is CASSHSRASGRGNNEQFF. The CDR3 DNA is TGTGCCAGCAGCCATTCACGGGCTAGCGGGAGGGGGAACAATGAGCAGTTCTTC.

The chain joins TRBV2 to TRBJ1-1; 7 positions match TRBD1. The V gene's germline CDR1 is SNHLY and CDR2 FYNNEI. This CDR3 is built from 12 residues. With 6 bases clipped from V and 11 bases from J, the junction kept 9 bases outside the gene matches. The CDR3 coding sequence is TGTGCCAGCAGCGGGGACAGCGCTCTGGCTTTCTTT. This sequence encodes CASSGDSALAFF.

The rearrangement joins TRBV6-2 or TRBV6-3 to TRBJ2-1; tentatively, D is TRBD2 (5 bases). V lost 2 bases to trimming and J lost 14 bases, with 16 bases between them. Germline loops: CDR1 MNHEY, CDR2 SVGEGT. CDR3 length: 13 amino acids. The CDR3 is CASSYPPSRSEFF. CDR3 bases: TGTGCCAGCAGTTACCCTCCTAGCCGGAGTGAGTTCTTC.

The chain combines TRBV28 with TRBJ2-7; 11 nucleotides match TRBD1. Germline trimming cut 7 bases from V and 7 bases from J; bases unmatched to any gene: 12. The CDR3 length is 15 residues. The germline gives CDR1 MDHEN, CDR2 SYDVKM. The DNA for the CDR3 is TGTGCCAGCACTCTGGGACAGGGGGGCAGCCGGGAGCAGTACTTC. Translating it yields CASTLGQGGSREQYF.

This chain uses TRBV2 with TRBJ2-5, with D maybe TRBD1 (6 bases). V was shortened by 6 bases and J by 5 bases, with 13 bases between the two germline ends. The germline CDR1 and CDR2 sequences are SNHLY and FYNNEI. This CDR3 comprises 13 residues. The CDR3 sequence: CASSPYRAETQYF. The CDR3 nucleotides are TGTGCCAGCAGCCCTTACAGGGCCGAGACCCAGTACTTC.

The chain couples TRBV27 to TRBJ1-1; D possibly corresponds to TRBD1 (5 bases). CDR1 and CDR2 from the germline V gene are MNHEY and SMNVEV (reference sequence). The CDR3 consists of 15 residues. Trimming removed 6 bases at V and 0 bases at J, with 14 bases between. The CDR3 nucleotides are TGTGCCAGCAGGGGATTCACAGGACTGAACACTGAAGCTTTCTTT. Translating it yields CASRGFTGLNTEAFF.

The chain has TRBV7-8 and TRBJ2-5; D is possibly TRBD1 (5 bases). CDR3 size: 15 residues. Trimming removed 1 base at V and 6 bases at J, with 15 bases between. The V gene's germline CDR1 is SGHVS and CDR2 FQNEAQ. This CDR3 reads CASSLGSARAKTQYF. Here the CDR3 DNA reads TGTGCCAGCAGCTTAGGGTCGGCCAGGGCAAAGACCCAGTACTTC.

The chain combines TRBV7-9 with TRBJ2-1, with TRBD2 matching over 7 bases. The CDR3 spans 16 residues. The V and J ends lost 5 bases and 0 bases, in that order; junction bases with no gene match: 7. Germline CDR1 reads SEHNR; CDR2 reads FQNEAQ (reference sequence). The CDR3 nucleotides are TGTGCCAGCAGCATCCCCAGCGGGAACTCCTACAATGAGCAGTTCTTC. Its protein is CASSIPSGNSYNEQFF.

This clone was counted a single time. The genes are TRBV12-3 or TRBV12-4 and TRBJ1-2; 7 bases line up with TRBD1. Trimming removed 4 bases from V and 8 bases from J; junction bases left unmatched: 7. The CDR3 extends over 13 amino acids. For the CDR3, the DNA is TGTGCCAGCAGTTCGCACAGGGGCGGCGGCTACACCTTC. Its protein product is CASSSHRGGGYTF.

This chain links TRBV5-1 with TRBJ2-3; TRBD1 matches at 7 bases. Trimming took 0 bases from V and 3 from J; bases not matched to a gene: 7. The germline V gene encodes CDR1 SGHRS and CDR2 YFSETQ. This CDR3 spans 16 amino acids. Written as DNA, the CDR3 is TGCGCCAGCAGCTTGGGACAGGGATTTAGAACAGATACGCAGTATTTT. Protein product: CASSLGQGFRTDTQYF.

The genes are TRBV5-5 and TRBJ1-6; the D gene is possibly TRBD1 (5 bases). Germline values: CDR1 SGHKS, CDR2 YYEKEE (reference sequence). Deletions cut 0 bases from V and 14 bases from J, with 12 bases between. The CDR3 is 13 amino acids. The CDR3 region is CASSLVGGMTLHF. The CDR3 coding sequence is TGTGCCAGCAGCTTGGTTGGGGGGATGACCCTCCACTTT.

The chain joins TRBV10-3 to TRBJ2-3, with D maybe TRBD2 (5 bases). CDR3 size: 15 residues. V gave up 6 bases and J gave up 0 bases, with 13 bases separating them. Germline-derived CDR1 and CDR2 are ENHRY and SYGVKD. In nucleotides, the CDR3 is TGTGCCATCAGGGAAACTAGGACTAGCACAGATACGCAGTATTTT. Translated, it gives CAIRETRTSTDTQYF.

CDR3 loop: CASSVGSGGANVLTF. In DNA form, the CDR3 reads TGTGCCAGCAGCGTCGGGAGCGGTGGGGCCAACGTCCTGACTTTC. V gene TRBV5-5 combines with J gene TRBJ2-6; tentative D call: TRBD2 (6 bases). The CDR3 is 15 residues long. Germline CDR1 is SGHKS and CDR2 is YYEKEE (reference sequence). V was clipped by 4 bases and J by 3 bases, with 11 bases between them.

V and J are TRBV18 and TRBJ1-2; D may be TRBD1 (6 bases). V gave up 3 bases and J gave up 7 bases, with 12 bases separating them. CDR3 length equals 13 residues. CDR1 and CDR2 (germline): KGHSH, LQKENI. Here the CDR3 reads CASSPHREGGYTF. The CDR3 nucleotides are TGTGCCAGCTCACCCCACAGGGAGGGTGGCTACACCTTC. Variable domain in full (rest from reference TRBV18 and TRBJ1-2): NAGVMQNPRHLVRRRGQEARLRCSPMKGHSHVYWYRQLPEEGLKFMVYLQKENIIDESGMPKERFSAEFPKEGPSILRIQQVVRGDSAAYFCASSPHREGGYTFGSGTRLTVV.